This is a list of T cell receptor beta chains from one sample in a study of blood T cell repertoires in COVID-19. The repertoire was sequenced with immunoSEQ multiplex PCR; TCRdb's copy has only in-frame clones and lacks some. The sample yields approximately 100,000 clones, roughly four fifths seen once. Material for sequencing was peripheral blood. The receptor set was obtained from a man aged 70 or older with active or convalescent COVID-19. CDR3s include the opening cysteine and the closing phenylalanine or tryptophan. A D gene is named only where the DNA matches it firmly. The size of a clone is reported for some rows only, either as once, few or many, or as a class for expanded clones.

J: TRBJ1-6
size: .
length: 15
D: .
V: TRBV2
CDR3: CASSEGRVYNSPLHF
DNA: TGTGCCAGCAGTGAGGGCAGAGTCTATAATTCACCCCTCCACTTT

J: TRBJ2-1
size: .
length: 18
D: TRBD2
V: TRBV18
CDR3: CASSPDSLLAGLGNEQFF
DNA: TGTGCCAGCTCACCGGACAGTCTACTAGCGGGATTGGGCAATGAGCAGTTCTTC

J: TRBJ2-5
size: .
length: 14
D: .
V: TRBV7-9
CDR3: CASSLAYRQETQYF
DNA: TGTGCCAGCAGCTTAGCGTATCGCCAAGAGACCCAGTACTTC

J: TRBJ2-2
size: once
length: 16
D: .
V: TRBV7-8
CDR3: CASSLGGYQNTGELFF
DNA: TGTGCCAGCAGCCTGGGGGGTTATCAGAACACCGGGGAGCTGTTTTTT

J: TRBJ2-5
size: .
length: 13
D: .
V: TRBV28
CDR3: CASGHSGRETQYF
DNA: TGTGCCAGCGGACATAGCGGACGGGAGACCCAGTACTTC

J: TRBJ2-1
size: .
length: 12
D: .
V: TRBV21-1
CDR3: CASSLAENEQFF
DNA: TGTGCCAGCTCACTAGCGGAAAATGAGCAGTTCTTC

J: TRBJ1-1
size: .
length: 14
D: .
V: TRBV9
CDR3: CASNGGAGYTEAFF
DNA: TGTGCCAGCAACGGAGGGGCGGGATACACTGAAGCTTTCTTT

J: TRBJ2-5
size: .
length: 14
D: TRBD1
V: TRBV7-9
CDR3: CASSETGTVETQYF
DNA: TGTGCCAGCAGCGAAACCGGGACAGTAGAGACCCAGTACTTC

J: TRBJ2-7
size: few
length: 14
D: .
V: TRBV6-1
CDR3: CASSEDSFYYEQYF
DNA: TGTGCCAGCAGTGAAGACAGCTTTTACTACGAGCAGTACTTC

J: TRBJ1-2
size: .
length: 14
D: .
V: TRBV30
CDR3: CAWSGNSLRGGYTF
DNA: TGTGCCTGGAGTGGAAATTCCCTCCGGGGTGGCTACACCTTC

J: TRBJ1-4
size: .
length: 16
D: .
V: TRBV5-1
CDR3: CASSKSPSTTNEKLFF
DNA: TGCGCCAGCAGCAAAAGTCCGAGTACAACTAATGAAAAACTGTTTTTT

J: TRBJ1-1
size: once
length: 13
D: TRBD1
V: TRBV2
CDR3: CATGQGYSTEAFF
DNA: TGTGCCACGGGACAGGGGTATAGCACTGAAGCTTTCTTT

J: TRBJ1-3
size: .
length: 14
D: TRBD1
V: TRBV28
CDR3: CATQGAVSGNTIYF
DNA: TGTGCCACTCAGGGGGCCGTCTCTGGAAACACCATATATTTT

J: TRBJ2-7
size: .
length: 15
D: .
V: TRBV7-8
CDR3: CASSRTAQGPHEQYF
DNA: TGTGCCAGCAGCCGTACCGCCCAGGGTCCCCACGAGCAGTACTTC

J: TRBJ1-2
size: few
length: 15
D: .
V: TRBV29-1
CDR3: CSVGGVPRANYGYTF
DNA: TGCAGCGTTGGGGGGGTCCCCCGAGCTAACTATGGCTACACCTTC

J: TRBJ2-1
size: once
length: 13
D: .
V: TRBV19
CDR3: CAAGQGSQNEQFF
DNA: TGTGCCGCTGGCCAGGGGTCTCAAAATGAGCAGTTCTTC

J: TRBJ1-1
size: few
length: 15
D: TRBD1
V: TRBV14
CDR3: CASSPTGQGYTEAFF
DNA: TGTGCCAGCAGCCCTACGGGACAGGGGTACACTGAAGCTTTCTTT

J: TRBJ2-1
size: .
length: 14
D: TRBD2
V: TRBV29-1
CDR3: CSVGRLADFNEQFF
DNA: TGCAGCGTTGGCAGGCTAGCGGACTTCAATGAGCAGTTCTTC

J: TRBJ1-6
size: .
length: 17
D: TRBD1
V: TRBV27
CDR3: CASSLSIRDRVNSPLHF
DNA: TGTGCCAGCAGTTTATCAATCAGGGACAGGGTAAATTCACCCCTCCACTTT

J: TRBJ1-2
size: once
length: 15
D: .
V: TRBV6-5
CDR3: CASSFRDSSNYGYTF
DNA: TGTGCCAGCAGTTTCCGGGACTCAAGTAACTATGGCTACACCTTC

J: TRBJ1-4
size: .
length: 14
D: .
V: TRBV10-3
CDR3: CAISESTGSEKLFF
DNA: TGTGCCATCAGTGAGTCTACAGGTAGTGAAAAACTGTTTTTT

J: TRBJ2-2
size: .
length: 14
D: TRBD2
V: TRBV7-3
CDR3: CASSLGRETGELFF
DNA: TGTGCCAGCAGCTTAGGGCGGGAGACCGGGGAGCTGTTTTTT

J: TRBJ2-1
size: once
length: 14
D: TRBD2
V: TRBV2
CDR3: CASRSSGSYNEQFF
DNA: TGTGCCAGCAGAAGTAGCGGGTCATACAATGAGCAGTTCTTC

J: TRBJ1-1
size: .
length: 18
D: TRBD1
V: TRBV6-2/TRBV6-3
CDR3: CASSYSRQGARMNTEAFF
DNA: TGTGCCAGCAGTTACTCTAGGCAGGGGGCAAGAATGAACACTGAAGCTTTCTTT

J: TRBJ2-5
size: .
length: 14
D: .
V: TRBV7-2
CDR3: CASSPTSTEETQYF
DNA: TGTGCCAGCAGCCCCACTAGCACTGAAGAGACCCAGTACTTC

J: TRBJ2-5
size: .
length: 15
D: TRBD2
V: TRBV10-2
CDR3: CASSRSGDPQETQYF
DNA: TGCGCCAGCAGTCGCAGCGGGGATCCACAAGAGACCCAGTACTTC

J: TRBJ2-7
size: .
length: 14
D: TRBD2
V: TRBV19
CDR3: CASSIQREGVEQYF
DNA: TGTGCCAGTAGTATTCAGCGGGAGGGCGTCGAGCAGTACTTC

J: TRBJ1-5
size: .
length: 13
D: .
V: TRBV5-5
CDR3: CASSPGGNQPQHF
DNA: TGTGCCAGCAGCCCCGGGGGCAATCAGCCCCAGCATTTT

J: TRBJ1-1
size: .
length: 15
D: .
V: TRBV19
CDR3: CASSISVQDNTEAFF
DNA: TGTGCCAGTAGTATATCCGTACAGGATAACACTGAAGCTTTCTTT

J: TRBJ1-1
size: few
length: 13
D: .
V: TRBV19
CDR3: CASSIYRKGEAFF
DNA: TGTGCCAGTAGTATATACAGAAAAGGAGAAGCTTTCTTT

J: TRBJ2-3
size: few
length: 14
D: .
V: TRBV11-2
CDR3: CASSLGGGTDTQYF
DNA: TGTGCCAGCAGCTTAGGCGGAGGCACAGATACGCAGTATTTT

J: TRBJ1-1
size: once
length: 13
D: .
V: TRBV19
CDR3: CASSITASVEAFF
DNA: TGTGCCAGTAGTATAACCGCGAGTGTTGAAGCTTTCTTT

J: TRBJ1-2
size: .
length: 12
D: .
V: TRBV29-1
CDR3: CSAEEGRYGYTF
DNA: TGCAGCGCCGAGGAGGGCCGGTATGGCTACACCTTC

J: TRBJ2-2
size: few
length: 16
D: TRBD1
V: TRBV11-1
CDR3: CASSSTTGPTTGELFF
DNA: TGTGCCAGCAGCTCGACGACAGGGCCCACCACCGGGGAGCTGTTTTTT

J: TRBJ1-4
size: .
length: 11
D: .
V: TRBV6-5
CDR3: CASWGREKLFF
DNA: TGTGCCAGCTGGGGGAGGGAAAAACTGTTTTTT

J: TRBJ1-3
size: .
length: 15
D: TRBD1
V: TRBV7-2
CDR3: CASSPGQGRGNTIYF
DNA: TGTGCCAGCAGCCCGGGACAGGGTCGAGGAAACACCATATATTTT

J: TRBJ2-5
size: few
length: 15
D: .
V: TRBV5-6
CDR3: CASSLSSKRRETQYF
DNA: TGTGCCAGCAGCTTGTCTTCCAAAAGGAGAGAGACCCAGTACTTC

J: TRBJ2-4
size: .
length: 16
D: .
V: TRBV5-1
CDR3: CASSLAGQQNKNIQYF
DNA: TGCGCCAGCAGCTTGGCTGGACAGCAAAATAAAAACATTCAGTACTTC

J: TRBJ1-1
size: .
length: 13
D: .
V: TRBV2
CDR3: CASSQGWDTEAFF
DNA: TGTGCCAGCTCTCAGGGGTGGGACACTGAAGCTTTCTTT

J: TRBJ2-3
size: .
length: 18
D: TRBD2
V: TRBV11-2
CDR3: CASSHLGSGPTSTDTQYF
DNA: TGTGCCAGCAGTCATCTAGGTAGCGGGCCTACTAGCACAGATACGCAGTATTTT

J: TRBJ2-3
size: .
length: 13
D: TRBD1
V: TRBV5-1
CDR3: CASSTQGADTQYF
DNA: TGCGCCAGCAGTACTCAGGGGGCCGATACGCAGTATTTT

J: TRBJ1-4
size: .
length: 16
D: TRBD1
V: TRBV4-2
CDR3: CASSQGRQGTNEKLFF
DNA: TGTGCCAGCAGCCAAGGCCGACAGGGGACTAATGAAAAACTGTTTTTT

J: TRBJ1-1
size: .
length: 14
D: TRBD1
V: TRBV10-1
CDR3: CASSESNRGPEAFF
DNA: TGCGCCAGCAGTGAGTCCAACAGGGGCCCTGAAGCTTTCTTT

J: TRBJ1-1
size: .
length: 13
D: .
V: TRBV14
CDR3: CASSPTVNTEAFF
DNA: TGTGCCAGCAGCCCAACGGTGAACACTGAAGCTTTCTTT

J: TRBJ2-7
size: .
length: 16
D: TRBD2
V: TRBV5-4
CDR3: CASSLGVGGGSYEQYF
DNA: TGTGCCAGCAGCTTGGGGGTGGGCGGGGGCTCCTACGAGCAGTACTTC

J: TRBJ2-3
size: .
length: 16
D: TRBD2
V: TRBV24-1
CDR3: CATSGLAGVGTDTQYF
DNA: TGTGCCACCTCTGGACTAGCGGGAGTGGGAACAGATACGCAGTATTTT

J: TRBJ2-5
size: .
length: 15
D: TRBD2
V: TRBV27
CDR3: CASSFGSGYQETQYF
DNA: TGTGCCAGCAGTTTTGGTAGCGGGTACCAAGAGACCCAGTACTTC

J: TRBJ2-4
size: .
length: 15
D: .
V: TRBV3-1/TRBV3-2
CDR3: CASSLGDTAKNIQYF
DNA: TGTGCCAGCAGCCTCGGGGATACAGCCAAAAACATTCAGTACTTC

J: TRBJ1-2
size: .
length: 15
D: TRBD1
V: TRBV18
CDR3: CASSLDRALNYGYTF
DNA: TGTGCCAGCTCTCTAGACAGGGCGCTGAACTATGGCTACACCTTC

J: TRBJ2-7
size: .
length: 12
D: TRBD2
V: TRBV5-1
CDR3: CASSPGGDEQYF
DNA: TGCGCCAGCAGCCCGGGAGGAGACGAGCAGTACTTC

J: TRBJ1-5
size: .
length: 15
D: .
V: TRBV7-2
CDR3: CASSLEAAVNQPQHF
DNA: TGTGCCAGCAGCTTAGAGGCGGCAGTTAATCAGCCCCAGCATTTT

J: TRBJ2-5
size: .
length: 15
D: TRBD2
V: TRBV5-1
CDR3: CASSLSLAGGETQYF
DNA: TGCGCCAGCAGCTTGTCACTAGCGGGAGGAGAGACCCAGTACTTC

J: TRBJ1-1
size: .
length: 14
D: TRBD1
V: TRBV5-1
CDR3: CASSLQGSNTEAFF
DNA: TGCGCCAGCAGCTTACAGGGGTCGAACACTGAAGCTTTCTTT

J: TRBJ2-3
size: .
length: 16
D: .
V: TRBV24-1
CDR3: CATSDFAGTITDTQYF
DNA: TGTGCCACCAGTGATTTCGCCGGGACAATCACAGATACGCAGTATTTT

J: TRBJ1-5
size: .
length: 15
D: TRBD1
V: TRBV3-1/TRBV3-2
CDR3: CASSHEGAGNQPQHF
DNA: TGTGCCAGCAGCCACGAGGGGGCGGGTAATCAGCCCCAGCATTTT

J: TRBJ1-6
size: .
length: 14
D: TRBD1
V: TRBV11-2
CDR3: CASSFYRGHSPLHF
DNA: TGTGCCAGCAGCTTTTACAGGGGTCATTCACCCCTCCACTTT

J: TRBJ1-5
size: .
length: 18
D: TRBD1
V: TRBV28
CDR3: CASSPSGTGGFLNQPQHF
DNA: TGTGCCAGCAGTCCCTCGGGGACAGGGGGCTTTTTGAATCAGCCCCAGCATTTT